The clone carrying this T cell receptor (beta chain) was seen more than once but under ten times. TCRdb passed the 5' RACE reads through MiXCR, listing each CDR3 protein once. The sample carries about 410,000 distinct CDR3 sequences, roughly 18% recorded once. V lost 8 bases, J lost 5 bases, and 13 bases stayed unmatched. This CDR3 has 15 amino acids. Looked up from germline, CDR1 is LGHNA and CDR2 is YSLEER. This record comes from a study of T-cell memory formation after mild COVID-19. The source is a man in his late teens or twenties who had mild COVID-19 (a few samples of this study predate the infection). Cell type and time point are not known. Sequencing input: PBMCs or a T cell subset sorted from them (not recorded which). V usage is TRBV4-3 and J usage is TRBJ2-7; TRBD1 aligns across 9 bases. The CDR3 protein is CASGRGTGKVDEQYF. CDR3 nucleotide sequence: TGCGCCAGCGGTAGGGGGACAGGGAAAGTGGACGAGCAGTACTTC.